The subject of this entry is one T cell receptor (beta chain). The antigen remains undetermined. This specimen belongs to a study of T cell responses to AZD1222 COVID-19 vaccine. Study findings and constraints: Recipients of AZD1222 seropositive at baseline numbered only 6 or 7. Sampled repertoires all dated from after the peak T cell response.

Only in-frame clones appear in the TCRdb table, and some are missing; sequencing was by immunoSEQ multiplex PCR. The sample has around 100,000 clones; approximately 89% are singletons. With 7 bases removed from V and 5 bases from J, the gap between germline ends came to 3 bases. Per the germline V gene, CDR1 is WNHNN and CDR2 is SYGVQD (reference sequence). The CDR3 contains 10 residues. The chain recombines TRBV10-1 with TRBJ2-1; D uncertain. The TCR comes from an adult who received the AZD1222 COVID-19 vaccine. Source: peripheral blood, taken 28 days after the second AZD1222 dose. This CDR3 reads CASTDNEQFF. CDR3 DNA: TGCGCCAGCACGGACAATGAGCAGTTCTTC.